This is a list of T cell receptor beta chains from one sample in a study of T-cell memory formation after mild COVID-19. MiXCR, applied by TCRdb to the 5' RACE reads, yields one record per CDR3 protein. The sample lists fewer than 500,000 distinct CDR3 sequences; nearly 25% were seen once. The material sequenced was PBMCs or a T cell subset sorted from them (not recorded which). The receptor source for this set is an adult woman who had mild COVID-19 (a few samples of this study predate the infection). Cell type and time point are not known. Each CDR3 is given without its conserved first and last residue. Size tells how often a clone was seen (once, few, many) or the class of an expanded clone, and some rows leave it out.

clone_size | v_call | cdr3_aa
few | TRBV5-5 | ASSLSGPSYNEQF
NA | TRBV30 | AGLEGSYEQY
NA | TRBV28 | ASRTGTHNTEAF
NA | TRBV7-2 | ASSLKKPGLAGYEQY
NA | TRBV5-5 | ASSTGQLGDTQY
few | TRBV12-3/TRBV12-4 | ASTKEGHEQY
NA | TRBV5-5 | ASSLVPGDYEQY
NA | TRBV4-1 | ASSQAGRINQPQH
few | TRBV15 | ATSQGNTEAF
few | TRBV2 | ASGLAGSYEQY
NA | TRBV7-6 | ASSLAAPTGTDTQY
few | TRBV7-2 | ASSTLGGSSYNEQF
NA | TRBV2 | ASSDSQLMNTEAF
NA | TRBV5-6 | ASSRTPQGPRTDTQY
NA | TRBV7-3 | ASSLGTGFNNEQF
few | TRBV30 | AWNKGASSGELF
NA | TRBV4-1 | ASSQEDWSPQETQY
NA | TRBV7-9 | ASSTRGGTRFSNEQF
NA | TRBV12-3/TRBV12-4 | ASSLNLVRAGELF
NA | TRBV30 | AWSVQGITEAF
many | TRBV5-1 | ASRIGTGANTDTQY
few | TRBV10-3 | ANRGENSYEQY
NA | TRBV12-3/TRBV12-4 | ASSFKAGVVPGELF
many | TRBV5-1 | ASSPRGTGSTYNEQF
few | TRBV9 | ASSVGTRGSNEQF
NA | TRBV5-6 | ASAGRLSSYNEQF
NA | TRBV15 | ATSNLLATDTQY
NA | TRBV5-1 | ASSLEGPASNYGYT
few | TRBV15 | ATSRDPGTNQPQH
NA | TRBV7-2 | ASSLGDRGYTDTQY
NA | TRBV6-2/TRBV6-3 | ASSDGLAGTSYEQY
NA | TRBV5-1 | ASGGGGQSTDTQY
few | TRBV14 | ASSQVVGTDTQY
NA | TRBV4-2 | ASSQGRADGNTIY
NA | TRBV6-5 | ASSPTWGSYEQY
NA | TRBV5-6 | ASSFPSGTGGEKLF
NA | TRBV14 | ASSQGLRGYTDTQY
once | TRBV19 | ASSSDRGFTNIQY
few | TRBV7-9 | ASRYSRGLNEQF
NA | TRBV15 | ATSSSSKVYEQF
NA | TRBV11-1 | ASSPGLPSYEQY
NA | TRBV7-2 | ASSSSGNNEQF
NA | TRBV5-6 | ASSTPPLAYNEQF
NA | TRBV20-1 | SVPGLRRVDGYT
few | TRBV12-3/TRBV12-4 | ASSATGTGGNTIY
NA | TRBV19 | ASRNAYEQY
NA | TRBV12-5 | ASGTGGLSYNEQF
many | TRBV5-5 | ASSQDNAEQF
few | TRBV20-1 | SAAGQSSSYEQY
NA | TRBV19 | ASSLSGTSIPSYDNEQF
NA | TRBV11-3 | ASRRTQSTDTQY